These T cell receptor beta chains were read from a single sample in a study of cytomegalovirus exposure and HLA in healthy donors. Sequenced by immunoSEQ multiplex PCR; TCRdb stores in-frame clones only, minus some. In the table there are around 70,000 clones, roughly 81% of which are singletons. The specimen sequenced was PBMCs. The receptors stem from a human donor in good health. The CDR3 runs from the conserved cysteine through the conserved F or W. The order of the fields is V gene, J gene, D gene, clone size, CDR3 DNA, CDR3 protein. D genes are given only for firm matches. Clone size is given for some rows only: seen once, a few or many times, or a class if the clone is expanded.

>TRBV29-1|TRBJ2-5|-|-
TGCAGCGTGTTACACCCGTACCAAGAGACCCAGTACTTC
CSVLHPYQETQYF
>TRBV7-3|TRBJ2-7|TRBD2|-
TGTGCCAGCAGCTTGGGCGGACTAGCGGGAGGGGAGCAGTACTTC
CASSLGGLAGGEQYF
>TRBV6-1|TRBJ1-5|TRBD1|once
TGTGCCAGCATGGACAGGGGGCCTAATCGGCCCCAGCATTTT
CASMDRGPNRPQHF
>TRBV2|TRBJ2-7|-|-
TGTGCCAGCTCGAGGGGGGGTTACGAGCAGTACTTC
CASSRGGYEQYF
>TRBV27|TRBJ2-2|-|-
TGTGCCAGCAGTTTATTCCAGGGGCCGGTGGAGCTGTTTTTT
CASSLFQGPVELFF
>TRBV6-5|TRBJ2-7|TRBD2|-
TGTGCCAGCAGTCACCTCAGCGGGAGTGGCTACGAGCAGTACTTC
CASSHLSGSGYEQYF
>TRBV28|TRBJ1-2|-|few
TGTGCCAGCAGTGTCGACAGGATCTATGGCTACACCTTC
CASSVDRIYGYTF
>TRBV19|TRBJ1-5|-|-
TGTGCCAGTAGTACGCGAGGCCAGCCCCAGCATTTT
CASSTRGQPQHF
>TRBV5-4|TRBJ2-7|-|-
TGTGCCAGCAGCTTGGGAAATAGCGGCTACGAGCAGTACTTC
CASSLGNSGYEQYF
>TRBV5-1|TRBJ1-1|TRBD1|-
TGCGCCAGCAGCTTACTCGACAGGGGACAGTACACTGAAGCTTTCTTT
CASSLLDRGQYTEAFF
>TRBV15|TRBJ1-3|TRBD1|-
TGTGCCACCAGCAGAGAAGGACAGGGAAGAAACACCATATATTTT
CATSREGQGRNTIYF
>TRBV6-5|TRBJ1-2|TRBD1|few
TGTGCCAGCAGTCCGGACAGGGGGCGCGACTATGGCTACACCTTC
CASSPDRGRDYGYTF
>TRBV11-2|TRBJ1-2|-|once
TGTGCCAGCAGCTTATCCCAGACAGCTAACTATGGCTACACCTTC
CASSLSQTANYGYTF
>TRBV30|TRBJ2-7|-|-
TGTGCCTGGAGTGGACAGGTCCTCTCCTACGAGCAGTACTTC
CAWSGQVLSYEQYF
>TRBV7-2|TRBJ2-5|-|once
TGTGCCAGCAGCTTACACAGGGTTACGGAGACCCAGTACTTC
CASSLHRVTETQYF
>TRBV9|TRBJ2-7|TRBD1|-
TGTGCCAGCAGCGGGGGTGTAGGACAGGCCTACGAGCAGTACTTC
CASSGGVGQAYEQYF
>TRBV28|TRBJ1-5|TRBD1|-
TGTGCCAGCAGTCTGGACAGGGAGGTACAGCCCCAGCATTTT
CASSLDREVQPQHF